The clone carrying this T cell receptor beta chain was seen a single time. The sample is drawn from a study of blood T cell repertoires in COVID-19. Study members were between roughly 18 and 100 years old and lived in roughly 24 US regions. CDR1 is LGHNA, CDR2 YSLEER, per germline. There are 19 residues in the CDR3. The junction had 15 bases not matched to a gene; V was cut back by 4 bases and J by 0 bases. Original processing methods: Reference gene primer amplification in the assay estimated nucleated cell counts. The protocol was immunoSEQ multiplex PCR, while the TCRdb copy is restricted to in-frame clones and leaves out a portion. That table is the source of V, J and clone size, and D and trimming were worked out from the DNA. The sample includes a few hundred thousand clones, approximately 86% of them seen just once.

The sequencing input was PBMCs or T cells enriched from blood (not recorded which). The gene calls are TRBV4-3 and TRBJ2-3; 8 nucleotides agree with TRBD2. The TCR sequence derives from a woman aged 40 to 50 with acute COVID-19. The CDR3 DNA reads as TGCGCCAGCAGCCGGAACCTGGGCTCCAGCGGGGGTAGCACAGATACGCAGTATTTT. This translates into CASSRNLGSSGGSTDTQYF.